This T cell receptor (beta chain) derives from a study of T cells in Graves' hyperthyroidism and ophthalmopathy (dated by TCRdb to between 2017 and 2020). For context, the study as a whole: Peripheral blood was sampled at the time of initial diagnosis, prior to any treatment. To identify TCR V-J signatures that set the groups apart, the researchers used a discovery cohort of 100 patients, made up of 40 to 45 with Graves' ophthalmopathy and about 60 with stable Graves' hyperthyroidism. Whether ophthalmopathy could be predicted prospectively was tested in an independent validation cohort made up of 18 to 20 hyperthyroidism patients plus 17 patients who later progressed to ophthalmopathy. The roughly 91 discovery patients were randomly divided into training and test sets at a 7:3 ratio. In several Graves' hyperthyroidism patients, the study also compared T-cell repertoires from thyroid tissue with T-cell repertoires from blood. Following sampling, methimazole starting at 30 mg daily was given to hyperthyroidism patients, and high-dose intravenous methylprednisolone was given to ophthalmopathy patients. The paper describes TCR Vbeta CDR3 sequencing of around 130 peripheral blood samples, made up of about 41 ophthalmopathy patients, some 76 hyperthyroidism patients and approximately 17 progressor patients. What the study reported, not specific to this receptor: In validation, the model predicted progression to ophthalmopathy with 55% to 71% sensitivity and approximately 78% specificity, a median of 6.5 months before onset. Sample size was not statistically predetermined, and blinding of investigators to group allocation was not performed. Most expanded thyroid clonotypes (frequency above 0.001) were also found in blood, which suggests that blood repertoires may mirror thyroid immune responses. A 13 V-J signature model separated ophthalmopathy from stable hyperthyroidism, with over 85% sensitivity and 81.08% specificity in cross-validation and 80%/75% in testing.

Hyperthyroidism patients were aged 18 to 65 years and newly diagnosed, with disease duration of less than 2 months. Any patient with an uncontrolled infection, another autoimmune disease, pregnancy or lactation was excluded. Clinical symptoms, serum thyroxine and TRAb, thyroid ultrasound, and orbital computed tomography formed the basis for the diagnoses. Blood from progressor patients was collected at the time of first diagnosis with hyperthyroidism, before any ophthalmopathy symptoms had appeared. PBMCs were separated from under 12 ml of fresh peripheral blood using Ficoll-Paque density gradient centrifugation. Progressor patients were defined as those initially diagnosed with Graves' hyperthyroidism in whom ophthalmopathy developed during follow-up. Trizol reagent was used to extract total RNA, and RNA quality was then checked on an Agilent 2100 Bioanalyzer. As concerns this clonotype: There is no known antigen for this receptor. Base-call qualities are not available, and no considerably larger clone is one nucleotide away.

TCR beta CDR3 regions were amplified from RNA transcripts. A first-round RT-PCR of the TCR CDR3 used the HTBI primer set with the Qiagen OneStep RT-PCR kit. Libraries were constructed in a second round of multiplex PCR, after which size selection and purification were performed. Paired-end sequencing of the libraries was performed with 100 bp reads on an Illumina HiSeq2000. In the paper's pipeline: SOAPnuke was used to process the raw data, with reads discarded if the reads contained adapters or uncalled bases, had a mean Phred below 15, or lacked an exact constant-primer or identifier match. COPE v1.2.5 was used to merge high-quality paired reads, and clonotypes were defined as unique nucleotide sequences. MiTCR v1.1 was used to align the clonotypes against IMGT TRBV, TRBD and TRBJ reference segments. The analysis included only V-J combinations with a frequency above 0.0001, which together covered roughly 99% of the repertoires. A TCS score was defined as the ratio between F50 (clonal expansion) and ExV (chaos), using BLOSUM62-based TCRdist between CDR3 peptides within each V-J. Welch's t-statistics and random forest reduced roughly 500 V-J features to 13, which were used in a naive Bayes classifier (R e1071). In-frame beta chains were kept once TCRdb had trimmed the public reads at Q25 with fastp and called clones with MiXCR. Every CDR3 protein is listed once, alongside the most common genes and DNA of its rows. These V and J calls are TCRdb output, not the study's own analysis. This sample holds some 250,000 distinct CDR3 sequences; approximately 15% were observed only once. The top ten clones comprise about an eighth of the sample.

This sequence originates from a woman aged 40 to 50 with Graves' hyperthyroidism that later progressed to Graves' ophthalmopathy. The specimen was blood.

The base sequence is TGTGCCAGCAGCTTAACCTCGGCGCAGAACACCGGGGAGCTGTTTTTT. It is translated as CASSLTSAQNTGELFF. The sequence joins TRBV7-3 to TRBJ2-2; too little of a D gene remains to name it. The germline V gene yields SGHTA for CDR1 and FQGTGA for CDR2. A distance of 9 bases separates the germline ends of V and J, which lose 0 bases and 1 base respectively. The CDR3, cysteine through phenylalanine, is 16 amino acids long. Here the CDR3 DNA is all that survives: 48 bases in frame from base 1.